The 2 T cell receptor beta chains below come from one sample, sequenced in a study of T cells after yellow fever vaccination. One entry per CDR3 protein, called by TCRdb with MiXCR from the 5' RACE reads. The data contain 300,000 to 350,000 distinct CDR3 sequences, approximately 4.2% of them singletons. Specimen: PBMCs, collected 5 days after the yellow fever booster vaccination. The receptors originated from a young man who received the YFV17D yellow fever vaccine.

This clonotype was detected only a few times. V gene TRBV18 combines with J gene TRBJ2-3, with 7 nucleotides matching TRBD2. V was pared by 6 bases and J by 0 bases, with 6 bases of the junction left unmatched. Germline CDR1 is KGHSH and CDR2 is LQKENI. This CDR3 contains 15 residues. CDR3: CASSDPGGSTDTQYF. In DNA form, the CDR3 reads TGTGCCAGCTCCGACCCGGGGGGTAGCACAGATACGCAGTATTTT. Complete variable domain (other parts from reference TRBV18 and TRBJ2-3): NAGVMQNPRHLVRRRGQEARLRCSPMKGHSHVYWYRQLPEEGLKFMVYLQKENIIDESGMPKERFSAEFPKEGPSILRIQQVVRGDSAAYFCASSDPGGSTDTQYFGPGTRLTVL.

This clonotype has more than one count but fewer than ten. The V and J genes are TRBV12-3 or TRBV12-4 and TRBJ1-1; D is undetermined. This CDR3 spans 13 amino acids. Trimming cost V 7 bases and J 8 bases, with 17 bases left between them. The CDR3 region has the DNA TGTGCCAGCATAGCACTCGGGCGCCCCGAAGCTTTCTTT. It translates to CASIALGRPEAFF.